This is a list of T cell receptor beta chains from one sample in a study of regulatory and conventional T cells in RAG deficiency. Method: immunoSEQ multiplex PCR; TCRdb's copy keeps in-frame clones and lacks some. The sample includes more than 35,000 clones, 85% to 90% of them seen just once. These sequences were also reported in another study, on regulatory T cells.

Sequencing input: CD4+ effector T cells sorted from blood. Receptor source: a human donor in good health. The CDR3 runs from the conserved cysteine through the conserved F or W. A D gene is named only where the DNA matches it firmly. Clone size is given for some rows only: seen once, a few or many times, or a class if the clone is expanded.

J | D | V | size | DNA | CDR3
TRBJ1-2 | . | TRBV6-1 | . | TGTGCCAGCAGGATAGGAAACGGTTTAGCTGGCTACACCTTC | CASRIGNGLAGYTF
TRBJ2-3 | . | TRBV7-7 | . | TGTGCTAGCAGCTTAGGCACAGGAATCACAGATACGCAGTATTTT | CASSLGTGITDTQYF
TRBJ2-1 | . | TRBV7-9 | . | TGTGCCAGCAGCTCACTAGAGGCGGTGGGTGAGCAGTTCTTC | CASSSLEAVGEQFF
TRBJ1-1 | . | TRBV19 | . | TGTGCCAGTAGTCTTCCCGGTAGTGCCCGCGGCACTGAAGCTTTCTTT | CASSLPGSARGTEAFF
TRBJ2-2 | . | TRBV6-1 | . | TGTGCCAGCACGCTCCTTAGCGGGAACACCGGGGAGCTGTTTTTT | CASTLLSGNTGELFF
TRBJ1-1 | TRBD1 | TRBV5-6 | . | TGTGCCAGCAGCCAGGACAGGGGGTCTCCCAGAGCTTTCTTT | CASSQDRGSPRAFF
TRBJ2-4 | TRBD1 | TRBV18 | once | TGTGCCAGCTCTCACGGGACAGGGAGAGCTTTAGCCAAAAACATTCAGTACTTC | CASSHGTGRALAKNIQYF
TRBJ2-3 | . | TRBV5-8 | . | TGTGCCAGCAGCTTGCGGGAGCCCGATACGCAGTATTTT | CASSLREPDTQYF
TRBJ2-1 | TRBD2 | TRBV7-2 | . | TGTGCCAGCAGCCAGATTGGCGGGGGGAAAAATGAGCAGTTCTTC | CASSQIGGGKNEQFF
TRBJ1-1 | . | TRBV19 | . | TGTGCCAGTAGCCAGGGTACTAGAACGGCTGAAGCTTTCTTT | CASSQGTRTAEAFF
TRBJ1-2 | . | TRBV10-3 | . | TGTGCGGGAAGGGATCTCAGAAATGGCTACACCTTC | CAGRDLRNGYTF
TRBJ1-6 | . | TRBV6-1 | . | TGTGCCAGCAGTGTCCCCAGGCCAAAAGCTAAGGAATCACCCCTCCACTTT | CASSVPRPKAKESPLHF
TRBJ1-2 | . | TRBV6-1 | . | TGTGCCAGTAGCCTCCCGGGACAAGGAAACTATGGCTACACCTTC | CASSLPGQGNYGYTF
TRBJ1-1 | TRBD1 | TRBV6-5 | once | TGTGCCAGCAGTTACCTGACAGGGGGAGGCACTGAAGCTTTCTTT | CASSYLTGGGTEAFF
TRBJ2-1 | . | TRBV6-5 | . | TGTGCCAGCAGTTACAACCTAGGTCACAATGAGCAGTTCTTC | CASSYNLGHNEQFF
TRBJ1-2 | TRBD1 | TRBV14 | . | TGTGCCAGCAGCCAAAACAGGGGAGAGGGCTACACCTTC | CASSQNRGEGYTF
TRBJ1-1 | . | TRBV10-3 | . | TGTGCCATCAGAGACACCGGTGAAGCTTTCTTT | CAIRDTGEAFF
TRBJ1-5 | . | TRBV2 | . | TGTGCCAGCCTAGGGCTGGGCAATCAGCCCCAGCATTTT | CASLGLGNQPQHF
TRBJ2-2 | . | TRBV28 | . | TGTGCCAGCAGCCGCCTCTGGACGATCGGGGGACAGCCAGACACCGGGGAGCTGTTTTTT | CASSRLWTIGGQPDTGELFF
TRBJ2-2 | TRBD2 | TRBV5-6 | once | TGTGCCAGCAGCTTTCCCCCCCCTAGCGGGGGAAACACCGGGGAGCTGTTTTTT | CASSFPPPSGGNTGELFF
TRBJ1-1 | . | TRBV5-1 | . | TGCGCCAGCAGCTTGGTAGAGACGAACACTGAAGCTTTCTTT | CASSLVETNTEAFF
TRBJ2-5 | TRBD2 | TRBV5-4 | few | TGTGCCAGCAGCCAGGAGTGGGAGGGCCCGGAGACCCAGTACTTC | CASSQEWEGPETQYF
TRBJ2-7 | . | TRBV28 | . | TGTGCCAGCAGTTTCGGACCCTACGAGCAGTACTTC | CASSFGPYEQYF